Following are 15 T cell receptor beta chains from one sample sequenced in a study of shared clonotypes between healthy human individuals. TCRdb's copy holds only in-frame clones and misses some; the assay was immunoSEQ multiplex PCR. Of over a million clones in the sample, 95% to 99% were seen once. The sequenced material came from naive CD4+ T cells sorted from blood. Described subset: CD45RA+ positively selected. The receptors originated from a man aged 25 to 45 in good health.

V is TRBV10-3 and J is TRBJ2-1; 7 positions agree with TRBD1. Germline CDR1 and CDR2: ENHRY and SYGVKD. Trimming at V came to 3 bases and at J to 7 bases, leaving 6 bases not matched to a gene. The CDR3 runs to 14 residues. CDR3 region: CAISEQGSGNEQFF. The CDR3 nucleotides read TGTGCCATCAGTGAACAGGGGTCTGGAAATGAGCAGTTCTTC.

The J gene is TRBJ2-7, the V gene TRBV7-9; perhaps TRBD1 as D (6 bases). Germline CDR1 SEHNR, CDR2 FQNEAQ (reference sequence). V was cut by 5 bases and J by 5 bases, with 19 bases left in between. This CDR3 has 15 residues. The CDR3 sequence: CASSPRGTNLNEQYF. The CDR3 DNA reads TGTGCCAGCAGCCCACGAGGGACAAACCTTAACGAGCAGTACTTC.

The chain links TRBV25-1 to TRBJ2-5; D perhaps matches TRBD2 (5 bases). The CDR3 is 16 residues long. Trimming took 1 base from V and 5 from J, leaving 17 bases between them. Germline V gene lookup returns CDR1 MGHDK and CDR2 SYGVNS. Here the CDR3 reads CASSELGSPGSETQYF. DNA of the CDR3: TGTGCCAGCAGTGAATTGGGGAGTCCTGGTTCTGAGACCCAGTACTTC.

As DNA, the CDR3 is TGCAGCGTTGCAAAAAAATTGGTCAATGAGCAGTTCTTC. Translated: CSVAKKLVNEQFF. The V and J genes are TRBV29-1 and TRBJ2-1; no clear D gene. Germline CDR1 is SQVTM and CDR2 is ANQGSEA. Trimming pared 4 bases from V and 6 bases from J, leaving 13 bases between. The length of the CDR3 is 13 residues.

The gene calls are TRBV18 and TRBJ2-7; 9 bases are shared with TRBD2. Trimming cost V 5 bases and J 2 bases; bases outside gene matches: 7. The germline V gene encodes CDR1 KGHSH and CDR2 LQKENI. The CDR3 spans 15 residues. The CDR3 spells CASSASVAGAYEQYF. CDR3 nucleotides: TGTGCCAGCTCAGCCAGTGTAGCGGGGGCCTACGAGCAGTACTTC. Drawing the rest from reference TRBV18 and TRBJ2-7, the complete variable domain is NAGVMQNPRHLVRRRGQEARLRCSPMKGHSHVYWYRQLPEEGLKFMVYLQKENIIDESGMPKERFSAEFPKEGPSILRIQQVVRGDSAAYFCASSASVAGAYEQYFGPGTRLTVT.

This chain connects TRBV6-1 to TRBJ1-1, with D possibly being TRBD1 (5 bases). The CDR3 sequence is 12 residues long. Trimming took 6 bases from V and 8 from J, leaving 13 bases between them. Germline lookup yields CDR1 MNHNS and CDR2 SASEGT. The CDR3 nucleotides are TGTGCCAGCAGCCCAACGGGGGAAGAAGCTTTCTTT. Translation: CASSPTGEEAFF.

The CDR3 region has the DNA TGTGCCAGCAGCGAAGGACCCGACCAAGAGACCCAGTACTTC. Translation: CASSEGPDQETQYF. The chain employs TRBV11-3 and TRBJ2-5; D gene uncertain. Germline-derived CDR1 and CDR2 are SGHNT and YENEEA. The V end was cut by 5 bases, the J end by 0 bases, with 10 bases between. This CDR3 is 14 amino acids long.

V gene TRBV9 combines with J gene TRBJ2-2; no clear D gene. CDR3 length: 14 residues. Germline CDR1 and CDR2: SGDLS and YYNGEE. V was cut by 4 bases and J by 6 bases, with 13 bases left in between. This chain's CDR3 is CASSPRMRPGELFF. CDR3 in DNA: TGTGCCAGCAGCCCCCGGATGCGCCCCGGGGAGCTGTTTTTT.

The V gene is TRBV7-9, the J gene TRBJ2-1; 10 bases are a match to TRBD2. The V gene end was trimmed by 11 bases and the J gene end by 10 bases; junction bases not matched to a gene: 14. This CDR3 is 14 amino acids long. CDR1 and CDR2 from the germline V gene are SEHNR and FQNEAQ (reference sequence). CDR3 residues: CAVSGLALSGEQFF. The CDR3 region has the DNA TGTGCCGTTTCGGGACTAGCGCTAAGTGGCGAGCAGTTCTTC.

The chain carries TRBV18 and TRBJ2-1; TRBD2 matches at 7 bases. The CDR3 length is 18 residues. CDR1 is KGHSH and CDR2 is LQKENI in the germline V gene. V gave up 2 bases and J gave up 0 bases; unmatched junction bases: 10. CDR3 in amino acids: CASSPAISGVSSYNEQFF. In DNA, the CDR3 is TGTGCCAGCTCACCAGCAATAAGCGGGGTAAGCTCCTACAATGAGCAGTTCTTC.

As to this clone: One junction end does not reproduce the germline sequence, and a read error may be involved. V gene TRBV7-8 combines with J gene TRBJ2-1; the D gene is possibly TRBD2 (6 bases). Germline CDR1 and CDR2: SGHVS and FQNEAQ. This CDR3 has 13 amino acids. For the CDR3, the DNA is TGTGCCAGCAGCTTACAGAGGAGGGATCCTAGTATCTTC. This gives the protein CASSLQRRDPSIF.

On this clone: Other DNA variants within this sample encode the same CDR3. The V and J genes are TRBV28 and TRBJ2-7; weak D call: TRBD2 (5 bases). Trimming shortened V by 2 bases and J by 6 bases, and 8 bases separated the two germline ends. Germline values: CDR1 MDHEN, CDR2 SYDVKM. CDR3 length: 12 amino acids. CDR3 in DNA: TGTGCCAGCAGTTTAGTGGGGAGCGAGCAGTACTTC. Its translation is CASSLVGSEQYF.

J is TRBJ1-5 and V is TRBV19, with unresolved D. CDR1 is LNHDA and CDR2 is SQIVND in the germline V gene (reference sequence). The V gene lost 4 bases and the J gene lost 2 bases, with 18 bases spanning the gap. This CDR3 comprises 17 residues. CDR3: CASSTYPTVGRNQPQHF. The CDR3 DNA sequence: TGTGCCAGTAGTACATATCCCACGGTAGGGCGCAATCAGCCCCAGCATTTT.

This chain connects TRBV15 to TRBJ2-6, with D possibly being TRBD1 or TRBD2 (5 bases each). V shed 3 bases and J shed 0 bases, with 9 bases lying between them. This CDR3 has 16 residues. The germline gives CDR1 LNHNV, CDR2 YYDKDF (reference sequence). The CDR3 loop reads CATSRGDDSGANVLTF. CDR3 DNA sequence: TGTGCCACCAGCAGGGGGGACGACTCTGGGGCCAACGTCCTGACTTTC.

J is TRBJ2-4 and V is TRBV5-5; 9 bases agree with TRBD2. Germline assignment: CDR1 SGHKS and CDR2 YYEKEE (reference sequence). J lost 3 bases, V lost 4 bases, and 5 bases had no gene match. This CDR3 contains 15 residues. DNA for the CDR3: TGTGCCAGCAGCCCAATAGCGGGAGACAAAAACATTCAGTACTTC. This sequence encodes CASSPIAGDKNIQYF.